Listed below are T cell receptor beta chains from one sample, sequenced in a study of T cell responses to AZD1222 COVID-19 vaccine. Profiled with immunoSEQ multiplex PCR; TCRdb holds only in-frame clones, not every one. The sample records roughly 150,000 clones, 85% to 95% being singletons. The source material was peripheral blood, sampled 28 days after the second AZD1222 dose. All receptors come from an adult who received the AZD1222 COVID-19 vaccine. The CDR3 runs from the conserved cysteine through the conserved F or W. Each record gives: CDR3 protein, V gene.

CASSIPGTGGYNEQFF | TRBV19
CASSQDLWDRGKNYGYTF | TRBV4-1
CASSGRAIAGVTGELFF | TRBV25-1
CASSPDREIVGGYTF | TRBV5-1
CASSLAANYGYTF | TRBV7-9
CASSPPPLGFTDTQYF | TRBV18
CATSELDTQYF | TRBV24-1
CATSRPSSPITDTQYF | TRBV15
CAIRSPNSRDNEQFF | TRBV10-3
CASSSSGLAMGSTDTQYF | TRBV28